Listed below are T cell receptor beta chains from one sample, sequenced in a study of human T cells and chemical hapten exposure. TCRdb reanalysed the RACE reads using MiXCR and keeps one entry per CDR3 protein. In the table there are 40,000 to 50,000 distinct CDR3 sequences, 4% of which are singletons. The material was whole blood, obtained in connection with sensitization to the hapten diphenylcyclopropenone (DPC). The receptors here all came from a man between 50 and 59 years old with alopecia areata. Some clones in this sample may be carry-over from other donors' samples. Each CDR3 is given with its conserved first and last residue. The order of the fields is V gene, clone size, D gene, J gene, CDR3 DNA, CDR3 protein. The D gene is left open where the match is weak. Some rows mark clone size as missing; the rest say once, few, many or name a class of expanded clone.

v_call: TRBV5-1; clone_size: many; d_call: TRBD2; j_call: TRBJ2-3; cdr3_nt: TGCGCCAGCAGCTCTGAACAACTAGCGGGGCTAGATACGCAGTATTTT; cdr3_aa: CASSSEQLAGLDTQYF
v_call: TRBV12-3/TRBV12-4; clone_size: many; d_call: NA; j_call: TRBJ2-3; cdr3_nt: TGTGCCAGCAGTCGGGCTTACGGGAGCGGACAAGATACGCAGTATTTT; cdr3_aa: CASSRAYGSGQDTQYF
v_call: TRBV5-1; clone_size: many; d_call: NA; j_call: TRBJ2-1; cdr3_nt: TGCGCCAGCAGCTTGGTGGGAGAGGCCTACAATGAGCAGTTCTTC; cdr3_aa: CASSLVGEAYNEQFF
v_call: TRBV7-9; clone_size: many; d_call: NA; j_call: TRBJ2-7; cdr3_nt: TGTGCCAGCAGCCCTGAGTGGGACGAGCAGTACTTC; cdr3_aa: CASSPEWDEQYF
v_call: TRBV20-1; clone_size: many; d_call: NA; j_call: TRBJ1-5; cdr3_nt: TGCAGTGCTTACTGGGGACAATATAGCAATCAGCCCCAGCATTTT; cdr3_aa: CSAYWGQYSNQPQHF
v_call: TRBV20-1; clone_size: NA; d_call: TRBD1; j_call: TRBJ2-7; cdr3_nt: TGCAGTGCCGGACTCGGGACAGGGATTTTCGACGAGCAGTACTTC; cdr3_aa: CSAGLGTGIFDEQYF
v_call: TRBV29-1; clone_size: many; d_call: NA; j_call: TRBJ1-1; cdr3_nt: TGCAGCGTGGGACAACAGTCCGTGACTGAAGCTTTCTTT; cdr3_aa: CSVGQQSVTEAFF
v_call: TRBV6-4; clone_size: many; d_call: TRBD2; j_call: TRBJ2-1; cdr3_nt: TGTGCCAGCAGTGTAACTAGCGGGAGCATCGGTGAGCAGTTCTTC; cdr3_aa: CASSVTSGSIGEQFF
v_call: TRBV11-2; clone_size: many; d_call: NA; j_call: TRBJ2-5; cdr3_nt: TGTGCCAGCAGCCGGACGAGGGAGTCCTGGTATTTCGATAAAGAGACCCAGTACTTC; cdr3_aa: CASSRTRESWYFDKETQYF
v_call: TRBV7-2; clone_size: NA; d_call: NA; j_call: TRBJ2-3; cdr3_nt: TGTGCCAGCAGCTTAGTCAACGGAGATACGCAGTATTTT; cdr3_aa: CASSLVNGDTQYF
v_call: TRBV29-1; clone_size: few; d_call: NA; j_call: TRBJ2-4; cdr3_nt: TGCAGCGTTGAAAGGGGGAATCCTGGTGACATTCAGTACTTC; cdr3_aa: CSVERGNPGDIQYF